The present T cell receptor (beta chain) was sequenced within a study of blood T cells in healthy people across ages. Broader study findings: Greater diversity and more naive CD4+ cells were seen in long-lived donors than in aged donors.

Germline assignment: CDR1 SGHRS and CDR2 YFSETQ. This CDR3 has 20 amino acids. V dropped 0 bases and J dropped 3 bases, with 22 bases sitting between them. With respect to this clonotype: Its specificity is unknown.

Through a sample-barcoded 5' primer and a J-beta primer mix, a second PCR was run for 7 to 11 cycles. In TCRdb, the 5' RACE reads were re-called with MiXCR into one record per CDR3 protein. The table includes roughly 730,000 distinct CDR3 sequences, roughly three fifths detected once. V gene TRBV5-1 combines with J gene TRBJ2-6, with D perhaps TRBD2 (8 bases). The TCR comes from a man aged 35 to 55 in good health. Sequencing used blood. This CDR3 reads CASSLATIQTGTSGANVLTF. CDR3 bases: TGCGCCAGCAGCTTGGCCACAATTCAGACAGGGACTAGTGGGGCCAACGTCCTGACTTTC.